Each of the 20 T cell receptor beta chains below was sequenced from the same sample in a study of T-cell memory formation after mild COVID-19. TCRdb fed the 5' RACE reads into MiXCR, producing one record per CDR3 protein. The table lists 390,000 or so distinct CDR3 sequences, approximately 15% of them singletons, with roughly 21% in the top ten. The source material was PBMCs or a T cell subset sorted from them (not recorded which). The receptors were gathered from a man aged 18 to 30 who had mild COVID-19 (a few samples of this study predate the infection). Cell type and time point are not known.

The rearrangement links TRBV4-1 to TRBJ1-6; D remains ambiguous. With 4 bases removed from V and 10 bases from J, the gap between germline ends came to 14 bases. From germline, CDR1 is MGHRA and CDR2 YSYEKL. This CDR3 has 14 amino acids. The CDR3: CASSPTRAYSPLHF. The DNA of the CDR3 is TGCGCCAGCAGCCCAACCCGGGCGTACTCACCCCTCCACTTT.

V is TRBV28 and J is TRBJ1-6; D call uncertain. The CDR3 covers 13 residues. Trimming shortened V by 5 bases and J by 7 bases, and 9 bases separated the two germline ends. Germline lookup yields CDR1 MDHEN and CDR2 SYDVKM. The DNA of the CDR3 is TGTGCCAGCAGTGTCTACATGAATTCACCCCTCCACTTT. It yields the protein CASSVYMNSPLHF.

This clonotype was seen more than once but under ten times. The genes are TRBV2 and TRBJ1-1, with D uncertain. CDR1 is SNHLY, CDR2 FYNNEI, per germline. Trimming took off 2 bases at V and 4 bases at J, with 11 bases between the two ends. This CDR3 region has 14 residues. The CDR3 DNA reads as TGTGCCAGCAGTGAAATTGGGGTCGGCACTGAAGCTTTCTTT. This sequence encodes CASSEIGVGTEAFF.

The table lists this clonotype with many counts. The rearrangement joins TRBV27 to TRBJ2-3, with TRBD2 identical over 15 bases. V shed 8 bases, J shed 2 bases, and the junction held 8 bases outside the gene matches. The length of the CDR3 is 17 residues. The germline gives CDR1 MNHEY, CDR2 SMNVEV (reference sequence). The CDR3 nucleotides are TGTGCCAGCCTGGGGACTAGCGGGGGGCCAGACACAGATACGCAGTATTTT. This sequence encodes CASLGTSGGPDTDTQYF.

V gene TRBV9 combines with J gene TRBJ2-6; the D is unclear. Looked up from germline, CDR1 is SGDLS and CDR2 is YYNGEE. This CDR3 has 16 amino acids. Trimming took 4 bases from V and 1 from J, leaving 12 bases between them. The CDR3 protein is CASSLTVGSGANVLTF. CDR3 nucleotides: TGTGCCAGCAGCCTCACCGTGGGTTCTGGGGCCAACGTCCTGACTTTC. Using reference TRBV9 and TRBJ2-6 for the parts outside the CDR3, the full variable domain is DSGVTQTPKHLITATGQRVTLRCSPRSGDLSVYWYQQSLDQGLQFLIQYYNGEERAKGNILERFSAQQFPDLHSELNLSSLELGDSALYFCASSLTVGSGANVLTFGAGSRLTVL.

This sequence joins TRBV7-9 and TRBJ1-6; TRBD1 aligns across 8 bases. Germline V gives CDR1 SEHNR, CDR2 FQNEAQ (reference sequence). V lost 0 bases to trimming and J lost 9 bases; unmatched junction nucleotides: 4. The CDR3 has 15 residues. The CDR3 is CASSLASRGLSPLHF. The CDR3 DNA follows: TGTGCCAGCAGCTTAGCGAGCAGGGGGCTTTCACCCCTCCACTTT.

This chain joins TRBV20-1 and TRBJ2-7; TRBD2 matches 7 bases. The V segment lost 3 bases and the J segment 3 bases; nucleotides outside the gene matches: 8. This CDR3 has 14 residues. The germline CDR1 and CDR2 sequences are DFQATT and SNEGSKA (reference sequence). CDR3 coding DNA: TGCAGTGCTAGTGAGGGAGGGTGGGGCTACGAGCAGTACGTC. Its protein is CSASEGGWGYEQYV.

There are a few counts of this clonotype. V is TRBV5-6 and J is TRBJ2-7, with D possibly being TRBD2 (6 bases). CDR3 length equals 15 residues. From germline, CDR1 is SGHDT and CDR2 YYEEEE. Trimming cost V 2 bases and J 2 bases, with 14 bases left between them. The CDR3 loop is CASSFSPGGTYEQYV. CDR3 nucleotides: TGTGCCAGCAGCTTCAGCCCCGGGGGAACCTACGAGCAGTACGTC.

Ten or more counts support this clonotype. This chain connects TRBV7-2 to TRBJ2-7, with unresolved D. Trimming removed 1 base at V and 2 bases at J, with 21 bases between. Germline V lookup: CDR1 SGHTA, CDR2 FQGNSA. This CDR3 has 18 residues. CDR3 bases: TGTGCCAGCAGCTTAGACCCCGGTAGAGTAGCTGCAACCTACGAGCAGTACTTC. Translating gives CASSLDPGRVAATYEQYF.

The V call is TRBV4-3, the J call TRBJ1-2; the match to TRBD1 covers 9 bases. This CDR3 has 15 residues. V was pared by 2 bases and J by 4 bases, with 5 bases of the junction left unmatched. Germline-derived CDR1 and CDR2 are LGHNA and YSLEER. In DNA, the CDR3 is TGCGCCAGCAGCCAACCAGGACAGGGGCTCTATGGCTACACCTTC. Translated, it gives CASSQPGQGLYGYTF.

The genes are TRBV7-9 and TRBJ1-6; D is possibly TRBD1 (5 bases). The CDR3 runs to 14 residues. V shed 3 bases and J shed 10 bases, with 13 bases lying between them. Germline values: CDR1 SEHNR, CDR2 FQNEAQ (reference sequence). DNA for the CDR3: TGTGCCAGCAGCTTCGGGGCGCCTCGGTCACCCCTCCACTTT. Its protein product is CASSFGAPRSPLHF. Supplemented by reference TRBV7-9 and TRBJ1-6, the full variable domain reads DTGVSQNPRHKITKRGQNVTFRCDPISEHNRLYWYRQTLGQGPEFLTYFQNEAQLEKSRLLSDRFSAERPKGSFSTLEIQRTEQGDSAMYLCASSFGAPRSPLHFGNGTRLTVT.

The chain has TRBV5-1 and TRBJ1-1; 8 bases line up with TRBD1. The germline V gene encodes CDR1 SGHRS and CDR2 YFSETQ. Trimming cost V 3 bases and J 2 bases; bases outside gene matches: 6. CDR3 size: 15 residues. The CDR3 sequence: CASSSTTGGNTEAFF. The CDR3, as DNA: TGCGCCAGCAGCTCAACTACAGGGGGAAACACTGAAGCTTTCTTT.

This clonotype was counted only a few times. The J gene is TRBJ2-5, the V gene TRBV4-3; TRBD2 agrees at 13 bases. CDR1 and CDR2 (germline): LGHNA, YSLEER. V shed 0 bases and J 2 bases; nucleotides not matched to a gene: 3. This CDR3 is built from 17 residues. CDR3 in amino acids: CASSQDMGLAGQETQYF. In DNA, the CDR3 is TGCGCCAGCAGCCAAGATATGGGACTAGCGGGGCAAGAGACCCAGTACTTC.

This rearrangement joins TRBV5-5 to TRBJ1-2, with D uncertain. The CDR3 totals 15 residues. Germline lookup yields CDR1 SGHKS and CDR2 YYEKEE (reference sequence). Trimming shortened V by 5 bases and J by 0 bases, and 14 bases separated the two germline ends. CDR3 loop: CASSLSRAANYGYTF. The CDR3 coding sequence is TGTGCCAGCAGTCTGAGTAGGGCAGCTAACTATGGCTACACCTTC.

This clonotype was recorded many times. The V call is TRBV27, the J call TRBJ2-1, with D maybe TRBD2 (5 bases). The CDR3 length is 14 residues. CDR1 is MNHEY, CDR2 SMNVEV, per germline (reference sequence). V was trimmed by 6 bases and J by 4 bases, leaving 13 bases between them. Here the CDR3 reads CASSLSGGYNEQFF. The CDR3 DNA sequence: TGTGCCAGCAGCTTAAGCGGCGGGTACAATGAGCAGTTCTTC.

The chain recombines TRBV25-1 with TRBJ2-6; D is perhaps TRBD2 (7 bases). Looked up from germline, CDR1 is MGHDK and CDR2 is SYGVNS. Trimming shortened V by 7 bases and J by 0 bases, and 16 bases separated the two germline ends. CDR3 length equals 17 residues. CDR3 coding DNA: TGTGCCAGCACCCCGGGGGGCGGGATCTCTGGGGCCAACGTCCTGACTTTC. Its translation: CASTPGGGISGANVLTF.

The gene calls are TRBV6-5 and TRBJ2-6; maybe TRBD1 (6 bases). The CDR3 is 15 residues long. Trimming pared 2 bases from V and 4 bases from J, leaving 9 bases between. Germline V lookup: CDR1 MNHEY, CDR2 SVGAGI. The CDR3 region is CASSYTGSGANVLTF. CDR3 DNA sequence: TGTGCCAGCAGTTACACAGGGTCCGGGGCCAACGTCCTGACTTTC.

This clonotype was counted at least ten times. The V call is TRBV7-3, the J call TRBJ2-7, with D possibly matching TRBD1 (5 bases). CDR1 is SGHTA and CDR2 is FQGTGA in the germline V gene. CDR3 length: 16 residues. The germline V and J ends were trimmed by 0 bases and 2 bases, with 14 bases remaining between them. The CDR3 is CASSLTPTAGPYEQYF. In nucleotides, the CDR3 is TGTGCCAGCAGCTTAACCCCCACCGCAGGGCCCTACGAGCAGTACTTC.

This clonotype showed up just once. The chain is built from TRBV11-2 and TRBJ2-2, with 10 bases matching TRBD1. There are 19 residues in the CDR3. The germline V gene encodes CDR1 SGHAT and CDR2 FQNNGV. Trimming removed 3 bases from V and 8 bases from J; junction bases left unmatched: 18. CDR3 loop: CASSFPGQGGIPEGGELFF. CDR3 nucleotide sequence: TGTGCCAGCAGCTTCCCCGGACAGGGGGGAATTCCCGAGGGGGGGGAGCTGTTTTTT.

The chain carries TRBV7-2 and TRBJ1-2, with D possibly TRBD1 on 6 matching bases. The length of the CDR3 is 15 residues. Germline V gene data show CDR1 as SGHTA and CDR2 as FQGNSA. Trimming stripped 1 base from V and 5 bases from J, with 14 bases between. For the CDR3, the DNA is TGTGCCAGCAGCTTAGGGGGCGGACAGTTTTATGGCTACACCTTC. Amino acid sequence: CASSLGGGQFYGYTF. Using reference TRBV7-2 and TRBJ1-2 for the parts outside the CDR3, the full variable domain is GAGVSQSPSNKVTEKGKDVELRCDPISGHTALYWYRQSLGQGLEFLIYFQGNSAPDKSGLPSDRFSAERTGGSVSTLTIQRTQQEDSAVYLCASSLGGGQFYGYTFGSGTRLTVV.